The 6 T cell receptor beta chains listed next were all sequenced from one sample in a study of regulatory T cells in long-lasting Graves disease. The time point here: newly diagnosed GD, antithyroid drugs for less than 3 months. PBMC-derived RNA was used for the TCR library. The authors built TCR beta libraries using iRepertoire HTBI primers and Arm-PCR of CDR3 regions. TCRdb used MiXCR to reprocess the multiplex PCR reads, holding one entry per CDR3 protein. Here the sample spans hundreds of thousands of distinct CDR3 sequences, roughly 13% being singletons. The data were also submitted as part of a second study, on T cells in Graves' hyperthyroidism and ophthalmopathy.

The sample was peripheral blood mononuclear cells (PBMCs), taken at new diagnosis, from a patient treated with antithyroid drugs. All receptors come from a man aged 25 to 40 with Graves disease.

In its sample, this clonotype was seen a few times. V and J are TRBV7-8 and TRBJ2-7, with 8 bases aligning to TRBD2. The CDR3 consists of 15 residues. V was pared by 1 base and J by 3 bases, with 5 bases of the junction left unmatched. Germline V CDR1 and CDR2: SGHVS, FQNEAQ. The CDR3 is CASSLVSSGSYEQYF. In DNA, the CDR3 is TGTGCCAGCAGCTTAGTGTCCAGCGGGAGCTACGAGCAGTACTTC.

This clonotype was detected only a few times. J is TRBJ2-1 and V is TRBV19, with 8 nucleotides matching TRBD2. Germline values: CDR1 LNHDA, CDR2 SQIVND (reference sequence). The CDR3 runs to 15 residues. Trimming took 4 bases from V and 10 from J; bases not matched to a gene: 12. The CDR3 loop reads CASSKRREVVGEQFF. The DNA of the CDR3 is TGTGCCAGTAGTAAGAGGCGGGAGGTGGTCGGGGAGCAGTTCTTC.

There are many counts of this clonotype. This chain joins TRBV5-1 and TRBJ2-1; D might be TRBD2 (6 bases). There are 15 residues in the CDR3. Germline V gene sequence: CDR1 SGHRS, CDR2 YFSETQ. The V and J ends lost 3 bases and 3 bases respectively, with 13 bases between them. The CDR3, as DNA: TGCGCCAGCAGCTCTACGGGAGAACGCTACAATGAGCAGTTCTTC. This encodes CASSSTGERYNEQFF.

This clonotype was counted ten times or more. The chain links TRBV20-1 to TRBJ2-7; 13 nucleotides align to TRBD2. From germline, CDR1 is DFQATT and CDR2 SNEGSKA (reference sequence). Losses at the gene ends were 6 bases for V and 5 bases for J; bases not matched to a gene: 7. The CDR3 extends over 14 amino acids. In DNA, the CDR3 is TGCAGTGCGCCAACTAGCGGGAGGGCCCACGAGCAGTACTTC. Translation gives CSAPTSGRAHEQYF.

This clonotype was detected ten times or more. V and J are TRBV12-3 or TRBV12-4 and TRBJ2-5; D may be TRBD1 (6 bases). Trimming removed 5 bases at V and 5 bases at J, with 12 bases between. The CDR3 length is 13 residues. CDR3 in amino acids: CASSAGAGETQYF. The CDR3 nucleotides are TGTGCCAGCAGTGCAGGGGCAGGGGAGACCCAGTACTTC.

This clonotype was picked up many times. CDR3 loop: CASSVLAGAGEQYF. CDR3 coding DNA: TGTGCCAGCAGCGTACTAGCGGGAGCGGGGGAGCAGTACTTC. The J gene is TRBJ2-7, the V gene TRBV2; 11 nucleotides match TRBD2. This CDR3 comprises 14 residues. V shed 6 bases and J 7 bases; nucleotides not matched to a gene: 8. CDR1 SNHLY and CDR2 FYNNEI come from the germline V gene.